This T cell receptor beta chain was captured in a study of T cell clones after liver transplantation. CDR3 size: 14 residues. Per the germline V gene, CDR1 is SGHRS and CDR2 is YFSETQ. V was pared by 3 bases and J by 7 bases, with 2 bases of the junction left unmatched. TCRdb's table, derived via immunoSEQ multiplex PCR, lists solely in-frame clones and lacks some. In the table there are 90,000 to 120,000 clones, more than 75% of which are singletons. The TCR was taken from a human donor who received a liver transplant. The starting material was CD4+ T cells from blood, obtained before liver transplant. The chain employs TRBV5-1 and TRBJ1-4, with 11 nucleotides matching TRBD1. This CDR3 reads CASSWTGGGEKLFF. The CDR3 DNA sequence: TGCGCCAGCAGCTGGACAGGGGGCGGTGAAAAACTGTTTTTT.